The clone carrying this TCR beta chain was detected only a few times. This record comes from a study of beta chain features in type 1 diabetes. Trimming pared 5 bases from V and 0 bases from J, leaving 22 bases between. The CDR3 sequence is 18 residues long. CDR1 and CDR2 from the germline V gene are MNHNS and SASEGT. The investigators reverse transcribed all of the isolated RNA, so they sequenced expressed TCRB transcripts. Libraries were prepared by immunoSEQ multiplex PCR; TCRdb keeps only in-frame clonotypes and omits some of them. The sample has 300,000 to 400,000 clones; approximately 11% are singletons.

The chain is built from TRBV6-1 and TRBJ1-2; the D is unclear. The source of this sequence is a woman in her 30s in good health. The sequencing input was naive CD4+ T cells from blood. CDR3 region: CASSQGGGGGHSNYGYTF. The CDR3, as DNA: TGTGCCAGCAGTCAAGGAGGCGGTGGAGGCCACTCTAACTATGGCTACACCTTC.